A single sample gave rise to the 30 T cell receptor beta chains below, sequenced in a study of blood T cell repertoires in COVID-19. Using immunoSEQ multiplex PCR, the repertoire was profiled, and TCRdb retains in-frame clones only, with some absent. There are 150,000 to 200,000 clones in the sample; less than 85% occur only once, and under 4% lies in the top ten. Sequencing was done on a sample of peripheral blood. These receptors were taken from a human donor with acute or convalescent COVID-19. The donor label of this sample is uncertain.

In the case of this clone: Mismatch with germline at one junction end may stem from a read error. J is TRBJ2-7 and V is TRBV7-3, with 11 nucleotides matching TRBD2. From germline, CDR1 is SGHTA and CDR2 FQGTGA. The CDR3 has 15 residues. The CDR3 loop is CASSITSGGSYEQYF. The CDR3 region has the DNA TGTGCCAGCAGCATAACTAGCGGGGGATCCTACGAGCAGTACTTC.

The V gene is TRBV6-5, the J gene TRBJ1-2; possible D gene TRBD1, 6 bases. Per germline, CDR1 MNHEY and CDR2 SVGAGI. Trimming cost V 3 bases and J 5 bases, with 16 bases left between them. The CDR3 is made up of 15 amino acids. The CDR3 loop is CASSYGQWIIYGYTF. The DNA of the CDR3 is TGTGCCAGCAGTTATGGACAGTGGATAATATATGGCTACACCTTC.

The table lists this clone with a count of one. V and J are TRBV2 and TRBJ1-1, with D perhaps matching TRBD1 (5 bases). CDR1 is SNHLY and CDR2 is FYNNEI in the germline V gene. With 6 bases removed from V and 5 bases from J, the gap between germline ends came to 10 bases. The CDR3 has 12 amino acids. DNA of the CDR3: TGTGCCAGCAGGGGGGAGGGTACTGAAGCTTTCTTT. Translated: CASRGEGTEAFF.

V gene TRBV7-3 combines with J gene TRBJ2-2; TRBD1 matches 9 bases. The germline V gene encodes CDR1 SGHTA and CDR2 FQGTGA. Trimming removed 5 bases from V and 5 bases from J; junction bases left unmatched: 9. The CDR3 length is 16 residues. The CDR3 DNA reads TGTGCCAGCAGCCCATGGGTCGGGACAGGGACCGGGGAGCTGTTTTTT. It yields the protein CASSPWVGTGTGELFF.

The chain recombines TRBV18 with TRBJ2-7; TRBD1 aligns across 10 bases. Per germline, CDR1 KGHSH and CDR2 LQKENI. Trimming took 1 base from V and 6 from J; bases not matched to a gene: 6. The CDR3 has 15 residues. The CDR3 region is CASSPLGTGEGEQYF. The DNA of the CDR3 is TGTGCCAGCTCACCACTCGGGACAGGGGAGGGCGAGCAGTACTTC.

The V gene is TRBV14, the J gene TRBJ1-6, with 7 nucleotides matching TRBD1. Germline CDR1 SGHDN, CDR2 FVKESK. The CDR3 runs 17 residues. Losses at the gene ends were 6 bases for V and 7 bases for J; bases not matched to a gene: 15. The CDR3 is CASSHKGLDRENSPLHF. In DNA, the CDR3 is TGTGCCAGCAGTCACAAAGGCCTTGACAGGGAGAATTCACCCCTCCACTTT.

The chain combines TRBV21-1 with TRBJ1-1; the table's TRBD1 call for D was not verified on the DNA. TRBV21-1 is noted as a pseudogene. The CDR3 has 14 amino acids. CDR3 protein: CASSFRDRGTEAFF. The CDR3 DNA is TGTGCCAGCAGCTTCCGGGACAGGGGTACTGAAGCTTTCTTT.

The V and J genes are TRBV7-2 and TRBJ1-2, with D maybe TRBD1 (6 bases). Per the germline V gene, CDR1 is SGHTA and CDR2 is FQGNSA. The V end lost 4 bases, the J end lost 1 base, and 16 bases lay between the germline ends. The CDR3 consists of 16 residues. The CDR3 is CASSSTGYPDNYGYTF. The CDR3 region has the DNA TGTGCCAGCAGCTCTACAGGGTATCCCGATAACTATGGCTACACCTTC.

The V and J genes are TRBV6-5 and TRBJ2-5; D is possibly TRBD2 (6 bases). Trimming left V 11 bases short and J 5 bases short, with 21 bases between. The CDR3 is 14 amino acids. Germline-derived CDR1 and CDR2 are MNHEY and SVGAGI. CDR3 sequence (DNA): TGTGCCGCCCGGGGGTGGAAGGGGCCTGAGACCCAGTACTTC. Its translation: CAARGWKGPETQYF.

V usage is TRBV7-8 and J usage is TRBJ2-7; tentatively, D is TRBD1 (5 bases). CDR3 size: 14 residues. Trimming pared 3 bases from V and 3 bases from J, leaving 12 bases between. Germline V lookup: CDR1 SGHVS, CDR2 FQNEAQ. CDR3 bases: TGTGCCAGCAGCTTGCGGCCGGACAACTACGAGCAGTACTTC. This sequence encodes CASSLRPDNYEQYF.

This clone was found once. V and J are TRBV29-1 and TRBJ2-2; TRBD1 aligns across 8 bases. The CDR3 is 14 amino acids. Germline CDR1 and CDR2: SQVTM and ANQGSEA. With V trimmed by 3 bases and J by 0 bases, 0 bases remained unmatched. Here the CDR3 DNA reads TGCAGCGTTGAGGACAGGGCGAACACCGGGGAGCTGTTTTTT. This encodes CSVEDRANTGELFF.

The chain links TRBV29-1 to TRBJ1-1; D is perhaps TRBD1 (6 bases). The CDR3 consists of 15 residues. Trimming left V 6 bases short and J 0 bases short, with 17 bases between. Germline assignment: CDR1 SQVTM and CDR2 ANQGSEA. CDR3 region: CSVVTGKTMNTEAFF. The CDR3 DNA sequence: TGCAGCGTAGTAACAGGGAAGACTATGAACACTGAAGCTTTCTTT. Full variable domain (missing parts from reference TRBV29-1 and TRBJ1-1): SAVISQKPSRDICQRGTSLTIQCQVDSQVTMMFWYRQQPGQSLTLIATANQGSEATYESGFVIDKFPISRPNLTFSTLTVSNMSPEDSSIYLCSVVTGKTMNTEAFFGQGTRLTVV.

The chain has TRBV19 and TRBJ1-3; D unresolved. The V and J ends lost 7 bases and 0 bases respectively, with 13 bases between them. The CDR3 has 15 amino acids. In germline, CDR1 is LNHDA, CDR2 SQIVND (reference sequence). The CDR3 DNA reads TGTGCCAGTAACGAGGAGGGAATCTCTGGAAACACCATATATTTT. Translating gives CASNEEGISGNTIYF.

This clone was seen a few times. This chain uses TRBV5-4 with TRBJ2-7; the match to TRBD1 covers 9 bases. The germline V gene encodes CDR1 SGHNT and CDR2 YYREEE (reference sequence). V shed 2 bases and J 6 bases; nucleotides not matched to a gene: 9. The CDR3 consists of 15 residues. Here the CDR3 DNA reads TGTGCCAGCAGCTTCCTCGGGACAGGGTCTCGCGAGCAGTACTTC. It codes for CASSFLGTGSREQYF.

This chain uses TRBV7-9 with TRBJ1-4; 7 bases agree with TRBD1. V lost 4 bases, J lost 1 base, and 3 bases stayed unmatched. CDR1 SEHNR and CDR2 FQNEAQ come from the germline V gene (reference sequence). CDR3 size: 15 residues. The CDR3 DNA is TGTGCCAGCAGCTCCACAGGGGTAACTAATGAAAAACTGTTTTTT. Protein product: CASSSTGVTNEKLFF. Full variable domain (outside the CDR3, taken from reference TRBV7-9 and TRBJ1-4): DTGVSQNPRHKITKRGQNVTFRCDPISEHNRLYWYRQTLGQGPEFLTYFQNEAQLEKSRLLSDRFSAERPKGSFSTLEIQRTEQGDSAMYLCASSSTGVTNEKLFFGSGTQLSVL.

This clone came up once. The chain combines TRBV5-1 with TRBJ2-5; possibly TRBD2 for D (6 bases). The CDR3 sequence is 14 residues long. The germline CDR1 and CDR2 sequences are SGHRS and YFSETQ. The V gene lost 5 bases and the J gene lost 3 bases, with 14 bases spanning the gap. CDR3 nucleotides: TGCGCCAGCAGTACCGGGGGAGCAGAAGAGACCCAGTACTTC. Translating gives CASSTGGAEETQYF.

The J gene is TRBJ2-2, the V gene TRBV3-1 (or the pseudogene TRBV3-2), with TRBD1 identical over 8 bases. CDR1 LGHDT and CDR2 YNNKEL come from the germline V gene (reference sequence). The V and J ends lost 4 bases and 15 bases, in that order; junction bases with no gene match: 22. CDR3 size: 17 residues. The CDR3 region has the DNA TGTGCCAGCAGCCCCCAAGGGCGGGACAGGATCCGAATCGAGATGTTTTTT. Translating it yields CASSPQGRDRIRIEMFF.

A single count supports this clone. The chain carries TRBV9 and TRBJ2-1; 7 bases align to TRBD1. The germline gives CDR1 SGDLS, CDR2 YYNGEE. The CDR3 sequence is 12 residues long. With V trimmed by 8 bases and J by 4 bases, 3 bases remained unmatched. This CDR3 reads CARGGGYNEQFF. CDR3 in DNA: TGTGCCAGAGGGGGCGGATACAATGAGCAGTTCTTC.

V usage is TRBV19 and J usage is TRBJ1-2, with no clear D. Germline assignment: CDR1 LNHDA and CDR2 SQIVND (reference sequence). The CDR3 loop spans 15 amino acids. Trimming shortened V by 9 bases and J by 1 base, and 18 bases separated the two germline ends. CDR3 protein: CASSDPGLHNYGYTF. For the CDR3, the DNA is TGTGCCAGCTCCGACCCCGGACTGCATAACTATGGCTACACCTTC.

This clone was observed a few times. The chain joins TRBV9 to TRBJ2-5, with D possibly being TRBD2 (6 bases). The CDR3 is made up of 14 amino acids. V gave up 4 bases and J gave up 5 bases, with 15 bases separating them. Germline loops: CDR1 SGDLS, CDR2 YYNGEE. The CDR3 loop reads CASSHTGVSETQYF. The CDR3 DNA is TGTGCCAGCAGCCACACGGGGGTCTCGGAGACCCAGTACTTC.

As DNA, the CDR3 is TGCAGCGTTGAGTCAGGTGAGGAGCAGTACTTC. It translates to CSVESGEEQYF. The J gene is TRBJ2-7, the V gene TRBV29-1; no clear D. Between the trimmed V and J ends, which lost 3 bases and 7 bases, there was a span of 10 bases. The germline gives CDR1 SQVTM, CDR2 ANQGSEA. CDR3 length: 11 residues.

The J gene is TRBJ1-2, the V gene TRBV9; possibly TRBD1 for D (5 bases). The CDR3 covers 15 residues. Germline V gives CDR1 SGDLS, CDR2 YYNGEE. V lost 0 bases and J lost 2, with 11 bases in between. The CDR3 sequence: CASSVGGRANYGYTF. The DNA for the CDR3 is TGTGCCAGCAGCGTAGGGGGCAGGGCCAACTATGGCTACACCTTC. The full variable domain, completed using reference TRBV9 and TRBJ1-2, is DSGVTQTPKHLITATGQRVTLRCSPRSGDLSVYWYQQSLDQGLQFLIQYYNGEERAKGNILERFSAQQFPDLHSELNLSSLELGDSALYFCASSVGGRANYGYTFGSGTRLTVV.

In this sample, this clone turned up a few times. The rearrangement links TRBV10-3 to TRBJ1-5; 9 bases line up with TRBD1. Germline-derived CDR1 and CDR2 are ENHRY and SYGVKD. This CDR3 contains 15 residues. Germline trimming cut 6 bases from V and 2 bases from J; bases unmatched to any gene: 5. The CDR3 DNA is TGTGCCATCAGCACAGGGGGCATGGGCAATCAGCCCCAGCATTTT. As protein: CAISTGGMGNQPQHF.

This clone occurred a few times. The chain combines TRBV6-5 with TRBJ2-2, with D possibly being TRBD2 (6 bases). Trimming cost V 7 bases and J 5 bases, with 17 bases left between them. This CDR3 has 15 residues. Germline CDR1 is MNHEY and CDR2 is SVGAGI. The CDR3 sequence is CASKTAGRVTGELFF. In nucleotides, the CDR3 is TGTGCCAGCAAGACCGCGGGACGGGTAACCGGGGAGCTGTTTTTT.

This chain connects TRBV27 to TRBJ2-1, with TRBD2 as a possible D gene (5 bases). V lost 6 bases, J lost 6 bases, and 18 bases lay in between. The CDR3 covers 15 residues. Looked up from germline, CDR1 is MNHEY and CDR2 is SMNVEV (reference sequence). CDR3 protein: CASSTTRAVGNEQFF. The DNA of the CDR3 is TGTGCCAGCAGCACCACTAGGGCAGTAGGCAATGAGCAGTTCTTC.

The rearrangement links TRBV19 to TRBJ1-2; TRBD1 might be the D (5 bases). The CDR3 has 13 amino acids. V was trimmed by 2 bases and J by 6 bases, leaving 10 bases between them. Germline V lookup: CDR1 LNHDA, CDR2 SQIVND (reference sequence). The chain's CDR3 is CASSIQGLDGYTF. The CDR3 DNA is TGTGCCAGTAGTATACAGGGTTTGGATGGCTACACCTTC.

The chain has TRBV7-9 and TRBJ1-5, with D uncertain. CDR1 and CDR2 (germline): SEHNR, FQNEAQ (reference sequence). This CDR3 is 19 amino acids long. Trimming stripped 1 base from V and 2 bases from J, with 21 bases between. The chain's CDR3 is CASSLESRTDGDGNQPQHF. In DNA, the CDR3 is TGTGCCAGCAGCTTAGAGTCGCGGACTGATGGGGATGGCAATCAGCCCCAGCATTTT.

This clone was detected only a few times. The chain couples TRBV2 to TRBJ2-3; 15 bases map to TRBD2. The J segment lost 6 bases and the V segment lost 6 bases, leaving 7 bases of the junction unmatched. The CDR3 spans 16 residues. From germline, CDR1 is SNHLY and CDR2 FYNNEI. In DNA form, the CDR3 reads TGTGCCAGCAGGAGGACTAGCGGGGGGGCCGGCGATACGCAGTATTTT. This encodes CASRRTSGGAGDTQYF.

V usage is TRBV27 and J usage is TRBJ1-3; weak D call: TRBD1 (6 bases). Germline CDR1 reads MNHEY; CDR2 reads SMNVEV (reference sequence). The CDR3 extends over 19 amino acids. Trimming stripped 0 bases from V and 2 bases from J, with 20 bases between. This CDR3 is CASSLSGAPKTVTGNTIYF. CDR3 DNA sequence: TGTGCCAGCAGTTTATCGGGGGCCCCCAAGACGGTAACTGGAAACACCATATATTTT.

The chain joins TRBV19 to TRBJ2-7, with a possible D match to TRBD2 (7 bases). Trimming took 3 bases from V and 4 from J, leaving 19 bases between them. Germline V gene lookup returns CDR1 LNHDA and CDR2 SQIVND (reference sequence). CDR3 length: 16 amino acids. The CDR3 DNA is TGTGCCAGTAGTATTCGGACGGGGGGCCTGGGGTACGAGCAGTACTTC. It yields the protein CASSIRTGGLGYEQYF. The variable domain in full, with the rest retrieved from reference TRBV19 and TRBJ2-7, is DGGITQSPKYLFRKEGQNVTLSCEQNLNHDAMYWYRQDPGQGLRLIYYSQIVNDFQKGDIAEGYSVSREKKESFPLTVTSAQKNPTAFYLCASSIRTGGLGYEQYFGPGTRLTVT.